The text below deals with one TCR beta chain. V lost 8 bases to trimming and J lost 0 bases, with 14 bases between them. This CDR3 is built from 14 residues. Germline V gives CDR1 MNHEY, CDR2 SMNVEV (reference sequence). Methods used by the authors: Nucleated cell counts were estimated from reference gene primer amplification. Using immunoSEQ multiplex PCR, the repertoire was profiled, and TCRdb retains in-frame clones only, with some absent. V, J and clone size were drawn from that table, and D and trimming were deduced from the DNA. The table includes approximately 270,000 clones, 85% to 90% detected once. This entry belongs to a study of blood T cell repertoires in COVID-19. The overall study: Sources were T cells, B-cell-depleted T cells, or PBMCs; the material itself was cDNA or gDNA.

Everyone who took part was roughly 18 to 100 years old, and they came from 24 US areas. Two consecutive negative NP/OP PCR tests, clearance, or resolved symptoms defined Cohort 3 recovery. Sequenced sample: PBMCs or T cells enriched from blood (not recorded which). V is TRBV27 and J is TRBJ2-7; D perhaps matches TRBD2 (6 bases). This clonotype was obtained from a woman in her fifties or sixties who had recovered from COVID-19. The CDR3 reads CASHGAGSSYEQYF. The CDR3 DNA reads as TGTGCCAGCCACGGGGCGGGAAGCTCCTACGAGCAGTACTTC.